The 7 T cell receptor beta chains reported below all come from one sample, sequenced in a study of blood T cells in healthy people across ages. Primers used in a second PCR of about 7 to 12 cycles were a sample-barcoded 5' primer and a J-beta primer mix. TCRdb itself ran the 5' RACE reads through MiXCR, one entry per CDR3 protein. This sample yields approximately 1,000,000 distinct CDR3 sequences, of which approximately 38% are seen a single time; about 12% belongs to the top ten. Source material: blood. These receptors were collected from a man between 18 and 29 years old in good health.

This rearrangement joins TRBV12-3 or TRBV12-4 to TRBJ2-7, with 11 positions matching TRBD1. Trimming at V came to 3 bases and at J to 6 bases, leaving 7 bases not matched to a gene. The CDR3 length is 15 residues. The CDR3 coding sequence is TGTGCCAGCAGTTTCGGGACAGGGGGTATGTCCGAGCAGTACTTC. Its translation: CASSFGTGGMSEQYF.

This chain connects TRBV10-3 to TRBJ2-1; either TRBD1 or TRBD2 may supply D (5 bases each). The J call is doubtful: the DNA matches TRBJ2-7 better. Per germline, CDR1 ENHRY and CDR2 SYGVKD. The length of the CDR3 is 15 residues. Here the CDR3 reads CAISEGGNSYNEQYF. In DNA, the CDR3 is TGTGCCATCAGTGAGGGGGGAAATTCCTACAATGAGCAGTACTTC.

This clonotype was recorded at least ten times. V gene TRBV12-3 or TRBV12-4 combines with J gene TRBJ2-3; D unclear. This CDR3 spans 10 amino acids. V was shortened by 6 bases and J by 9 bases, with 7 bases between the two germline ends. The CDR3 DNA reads TGTGCCAGCAGGGGAATCACGCAGTATTTT. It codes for CASRGITQYF.

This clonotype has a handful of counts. The chain's CDR3 is CASLPPTHNNYGYTF. For the CDR3, the DNA is TGTGCCAGTCTCCCACCCACCCACAATAACTATGGCTACACCTTC. The V and J genes are TRBV28 and TRBJ1-2; D call uncertain. CDR3 length equals 15 residues. CDR1 and CDR2 (germline): MDHEN, SYDVKM. The V end lost 9 bases, the J end lost 1 base, and 18 bases lay between the germline ends.

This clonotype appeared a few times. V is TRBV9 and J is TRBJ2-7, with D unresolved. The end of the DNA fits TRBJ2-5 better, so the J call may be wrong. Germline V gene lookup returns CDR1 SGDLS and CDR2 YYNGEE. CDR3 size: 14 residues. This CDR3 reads CASSVQTGRETQYF. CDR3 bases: TGTGCCAGCAGCGTCCAGACGGGTCGTGAGACCCAGTACTTC.

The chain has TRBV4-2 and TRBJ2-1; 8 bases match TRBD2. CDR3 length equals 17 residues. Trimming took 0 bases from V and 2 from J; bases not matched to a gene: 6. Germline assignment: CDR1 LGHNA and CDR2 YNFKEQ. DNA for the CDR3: TGTGCCAGCAGCCAAGATTACGGGGGGGGCCCCTACAATGAGCAGTTCTTC. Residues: CASSQDYGGGPYNEQFF.

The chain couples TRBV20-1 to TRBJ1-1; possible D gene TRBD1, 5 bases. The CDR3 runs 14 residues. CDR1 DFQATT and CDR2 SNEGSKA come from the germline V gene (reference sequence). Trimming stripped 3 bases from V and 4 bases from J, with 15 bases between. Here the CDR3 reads CSASYPGRATEAFF. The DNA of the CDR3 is TGCAGTGCTAGTTATCCGGGACGGGCCACTGAAGCTTTCTTT.